This T cell receptor (beta chain) was retrieved from a study of control samples from healthy donors and cancer patients. Between the trimmed V and J ends, which lost 0 bases and 8 bases, there was a span of 9 bases. Germline V gene sequence: CDR1 SGDLS, CDR2 YYNGEE. The CDR3 sequence is 13 residues long. The data were produced by immunoSEQ multiplex PCR, yet TCRdb's version contains in-frame clones alone and is incomplete. The sample records roughly 94,000 clones, approximately 88% being singletons. The chain has TRBV9 and TRBJ1-3; D is perhaps TRBD1 (5 bases). This TCR came from a man in his 70s with lung cancer. Source material: PBMCs. CDR3 sequence (DNA): TGTGCCAGCAGCGTAGGAGGGGAGGACACCATATATTTT. Translation gives CASSVGGEDTIYF.